One and the same sample provided the 4 T cell receptor beta chains below, sequenced in a study of response to subunit inactivated influenza vaccine. TCRdb re-derived calls from the RT-PCR reads in MiXCR, one entry per CDR3 protein. The sample consists of about 530,000 distinct CDR3 sequences, roughly 13% of them appearing once. This sample comprised PBMCs from blood, obtained about 40 days after vaccination. These receptor sequences come from a man in his forties or fifties who received an inactivated influenza vaccine.

This clonotype appeared a few times. This chain joins TRBV27 and TRBJ2-1; 16 nucleotides match TRBD2. Germline V gene sequence: CDR1 MNHEY, CDR2 SMNVEV (reference sequence). This CDR3 comprises 17 residues. J was trimmed by 9 bases and V by 6 bases; bases with no gene match: 11. Written as DNA, the CDR3 is TGTGCCAGCAGAGGGTCCGGGACTAGCGGGAGGGGGGGTGAGCAGTTCTTC. This codes for CASRGSGTSGRGGEQFF.

The rearrangement uses TRBV7-2 and TRBJ2-5; D perhaps matches TRBD2 (7 bases). The CDR3 covers 16 residues. V shed 0 bases and J shed 1 base, with 12 bases lying between them. CDR1 SGHTA and CDR2 FQGNSA come from the germline V gene. The CDR3 sequence is CASSLAWAGAQETQYF. CDR3 DNA sequence: TGTGCCAGCAGCTTAGCCTGGGCGGGGGCCCAAGAGACCCAGTACTTC.

This clonotype was found many times. This CDR3 reads CASRYGTSGTGELFF. As DNA, the CDR3 is TGTGCCAGCAGATATGGGACTAGCGGGACCGGGGAGCTGTTTTTT. The chain employs TRBV7-8 and TRBJ2-2; 12 positions match TRBD2. CDR1 is SGHVS, CDR2 FQNEAQ, per germline. V gave up 6 bases and J gave up 5 bases; unmatched junction bases: 4. The CDR3 is 15 residues long.

This clonotype was detected only a few times. The chain uses TRBV4-1 and TRBJ2-5, with unresolved D. Germline-derived CDR1 and CDR2 are MGHRA and YSYEKL. This CDR3 has 15 amino acids. V was shortened by 0 bases and J by 1 base, with 9 bases between the two germline ends. The CDR3 loop is CASSQDLLPQETQYF. The CDR3 bases are TGCGCCAGCAGCCAAGATTTGTTGCCCCAAGAGACCCAGTACTTC.